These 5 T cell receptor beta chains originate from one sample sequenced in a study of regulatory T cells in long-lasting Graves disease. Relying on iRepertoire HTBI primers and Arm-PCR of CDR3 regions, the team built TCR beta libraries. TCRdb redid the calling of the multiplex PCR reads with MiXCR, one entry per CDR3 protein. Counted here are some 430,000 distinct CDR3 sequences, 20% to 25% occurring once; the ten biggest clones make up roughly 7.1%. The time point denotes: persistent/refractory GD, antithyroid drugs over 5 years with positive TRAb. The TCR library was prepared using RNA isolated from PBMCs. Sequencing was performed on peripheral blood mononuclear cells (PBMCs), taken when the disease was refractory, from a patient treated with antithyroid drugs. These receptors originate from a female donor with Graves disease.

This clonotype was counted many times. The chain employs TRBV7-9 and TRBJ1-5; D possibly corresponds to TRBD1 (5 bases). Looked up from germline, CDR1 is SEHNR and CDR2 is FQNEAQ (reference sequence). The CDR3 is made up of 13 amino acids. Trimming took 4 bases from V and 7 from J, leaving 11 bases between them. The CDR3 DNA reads TGTGCCAGCAGCTCGGAGGGGATCCAGCCCCAGCATTTT. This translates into CASSSEGIQPQHF.

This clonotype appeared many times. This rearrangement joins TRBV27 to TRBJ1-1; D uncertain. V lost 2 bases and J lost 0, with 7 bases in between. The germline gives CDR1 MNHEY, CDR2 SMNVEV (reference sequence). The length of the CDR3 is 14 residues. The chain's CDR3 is CASSLQKLNTEAFF. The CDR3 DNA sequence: TGTGCCAGCAGTTTACAAAAACTGAACACTGAAGCTTTCTTT.

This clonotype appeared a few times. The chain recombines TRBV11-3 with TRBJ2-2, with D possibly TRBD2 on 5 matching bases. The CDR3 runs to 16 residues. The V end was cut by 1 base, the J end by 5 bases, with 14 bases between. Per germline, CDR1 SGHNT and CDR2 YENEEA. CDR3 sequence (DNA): TGTGCCAGCAGCTTAGGCCTAGCACCCCGAACCGGGGAGCTGTTTTTT. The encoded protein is CASSLGLAPRTGELFF.

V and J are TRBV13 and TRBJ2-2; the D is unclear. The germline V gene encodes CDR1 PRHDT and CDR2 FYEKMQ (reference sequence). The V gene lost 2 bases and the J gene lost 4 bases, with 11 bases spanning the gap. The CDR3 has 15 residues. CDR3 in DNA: TGTGCCAGCAGCTTAACGCGTCGACTCACCGGGGAGCTGTTTTTT. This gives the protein CASSLTRRLTGELFF.

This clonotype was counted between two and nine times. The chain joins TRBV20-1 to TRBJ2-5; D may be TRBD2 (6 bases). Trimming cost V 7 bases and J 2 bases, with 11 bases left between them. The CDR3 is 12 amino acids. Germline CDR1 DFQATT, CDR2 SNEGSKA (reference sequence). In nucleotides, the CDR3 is TGCAGTGTGCTGGGGGGACAAGAGACCCAGTACTTC. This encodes CSVLGGQETQYF.